The 2 T cell receptor beta chains presented below share a single source sample, sequenced in a study of blood T cell repertoires in COVID-19. Some clones are missing from TCRdb's copy, which holds only in-frame ones; the method was immunoSEQ multiplex PCR. Among approximately 210,000 clones listed, around 90% were seen once. The sequencing sample was made of peripheral blood. The source is a man aged 18 to 29 with active or convalescent COVID-19.

The V call is TRBV7-9, the J call TRBJ2-2; the match to TRBD2 covers 9 bases. Trimming removed 5 bases from V and 4 bases from J; junction bases left unmatched: 17. Germline values: CDR1 SEHNR, CDR2 FQNEAQ (reference sequence). This CDR3 comprises 19 residues. The CDR3 sequence: CASSLKVQAGGLVTGELFF. Written as DNA, the CDR3 is TGTGCCAGCAGCCTAAAGGTGCAAGCGGGAGGCCTTGTCACCGGGGAGCTGTTTTTT.

The genes are TRBV6-5 and TRBJ2-3; 8 bases fit TRBD2. The germline gives CDR1 MNHEY, CDR2 SVGAGI. The CDR3 runs to 15 residues. J gave up 4 bases and V 5 bases, and 8 bases lay outside the gene matches. In DNA form, the CDR3 reads TGTGCCAGCAGTCAGACTAGCGATGGTCCAGATACGCAGTATTTT. As protein: CASSQTSDGPDTQYF.